This T cell receptor (beta chain) was sequenced in a study of CD8 T cells in Susac syndrome. CDR1 and CDR2 from the germline V gene are DFQATT and SNEGSKA (reference sequence). V lost 3 bases to trimming and J lost 4 bases, with 4 bases between them. There are 11 residues in the CDR3. Roughly 0.5 to 1 ug RNA was reverse transcribed with random hexamers. MiXCR was run by TCRdb on the immunoSEQ multiplex PCR reads, yielding one entry per CDR3 protein. The sample has over 150,000 distinct CDR3 sequences, over 90% seen once; the top ten hold about 0.096%. In the multiple sclerosis control group, patients were treatment-naive and had stable or active relapsing-remitting disease.

The V gene is TRBV20-1, the J gene TRBJ2-1; D gene unclear. The clonotype was recovered from a human donor with multiple sclerosis. What was sequenced was CD4+ T cells from PBMCs. CDR3 region: CSARAYNEQFF. The CDR3 bases are TGCAGTGCTAGGGCTTACAATGAGCAGTTCTTC.